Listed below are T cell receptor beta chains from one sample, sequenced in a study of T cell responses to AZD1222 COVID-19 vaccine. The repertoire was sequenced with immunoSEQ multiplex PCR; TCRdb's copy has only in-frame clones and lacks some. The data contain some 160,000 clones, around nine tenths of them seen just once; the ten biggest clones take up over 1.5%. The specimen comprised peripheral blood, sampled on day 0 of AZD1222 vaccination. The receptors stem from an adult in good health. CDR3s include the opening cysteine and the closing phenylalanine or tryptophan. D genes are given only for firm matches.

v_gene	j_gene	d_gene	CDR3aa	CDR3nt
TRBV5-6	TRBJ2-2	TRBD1	CASSLTGGVWTGELFF	TGTGCCAGCAGCTTGACAGGGGGCGTATGGACCGGGGAGCTGTTTTTT
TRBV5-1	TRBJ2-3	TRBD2	CASRYTSGGSTDTQYF	TGCGCCAGCAGATATACTAGCGGGGGAAGCACAGATACGCAGTATTTT
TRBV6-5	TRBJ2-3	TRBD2	CASRLAGGPGDTQYF	TGTGCCAGCAGACTAGCGGGAGGGCCGGGGGATACGCAGTATTTT
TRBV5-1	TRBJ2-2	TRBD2	CASSFTSGVNTGELFF	TGCGCCAGCAGCTTTACTAGCGGGGTGAACACCGGGGAGCTGTTTTTT
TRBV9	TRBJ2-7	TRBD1	CASSVAAGTGVYEQYF	TGTGCCAGCAGCGTAGCAGCCGGGACAGGGGTTTACGAGCAGTACTTC
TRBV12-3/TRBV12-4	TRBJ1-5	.	CASTFGNQPQHF	TGTGCCAGCACCTTTGGTAATCAGCCCCAGCATTTT
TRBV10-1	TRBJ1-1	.	CASSESGHGPNTEAFF	TGCGCCAGCAGTGAGTCCGGACACGGACCGAACACTGAAGCTTTCTTT
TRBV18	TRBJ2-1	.	CASSPLSGSSYNEQFF	TGTGCCAGCTCACCCCTCTCAGGGAGCTCCTACAATGAGCAGTTCTTC
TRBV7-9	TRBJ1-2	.	CASSPRREEGYTF	TGTGCCAGCAGCCCCCGGAGAGAGGAAGGCTACACCTTC
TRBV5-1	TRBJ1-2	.	CASSPSGGYGYTF	TGCGCCAGCAGCCCTTCGGGGGGCTATGGCTACACCTTC
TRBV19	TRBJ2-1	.	CASSIDGLGYNEQFF	TGTGCCAGTAGTATAGATGGTTTAGGCTACAATGAGCAGTTCTTC
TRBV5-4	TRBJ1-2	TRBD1	CASSSDRGDYGYTF	TGTGCCAGCAGCTCCGACAGGGGGGACTATGGCTACACCTTC
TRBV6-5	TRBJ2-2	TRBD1	CASSYDRDPGELFF	TGTGCCAGCAGTTACGACAGGGACCCCGGGGAGCTGTTTTTT
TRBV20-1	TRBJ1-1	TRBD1	CSASLQGTTEAFF	TGCAGTGCTAGTTTACAGGGGACCACTGAAGCTTTCTTT